The present TCR beta chain was sequenced within a study of technical replicates of blood from several donors (dated by TCRdb to the late 2010s). The library was made by the immunoSEQ multiplex PCR assay. The table comes from immuneACCESS by way of TCRdb, which keeps in-frame sequences with V and J called. Part of the clones is missing from these tables; in studies checked, under half for an unresolved V gene and the rest for unknown reasons. Here the sample has approximately 75,000 clones; 80% to 90% occur a single time. The ten most abundant clones make up 3% to 4.5% of the sample. CDR1 and CDR2 were assigned from the germline V gene (reference sequence) as MNHNY and SVGAGI. Its CDR3 holds 14 amino acids, cysteine through phenylalanine. CDR3 DNA only is kept here, 42 bases in frame from base 1. Germline trimming: 11 bases from V, 2 bases from J; junction bases outside gene matches: 11. In regard to this clone: Its antigen target is currently unknown. No per-base quality is available; no much larger clone lies one base away.

Rearrangement joined TRBV6-6 to TRBJ2-7, and TRBD2 aligns with 8 junction nucleotides. Source material: PBMCs. The sequence was obtained from a human donor in good health. Some clones in this sample may be carry-over from other donors' samples. The base sequence is TGTGCCTCCCAAGGGACGGGAGGGCCCTACGAGCAGTACTTC. This yields the protein CASQGTGGPYEQYF.